Below, 16 T cell receptor beta chains from the same sample are listed, as sequenced in a study of CD8+ T cells in alopecia areata. Treatment reported: oral pan-JAK inhibitor, 5-10 mg twice daily. The authors extracted RNA and reverse transcribed it into cDNA as the sequencing template. Sequencing used immunoSEQ multiplex PCR; TCRdb keeps in-frame clones, though not all of them. The data show about 210,000 clones, over 60% seen once. Sequenced here: CD4+ T cells sorted from blood, sampled at week 4, from a patient treated with tofacitinib. These receptor sequences come from a human donor with alopecia areata.

CDR3 sequence: CSVQGQGAVEQYF. The CDR3, as DNA: TGCAGCGTCCAAGGACAGGGGGCTGTCGAGCAGTACTTC. The chain couples TRBV29-1 to TRBJ2-7; 11 bases are a match to TRBD1. This CDR3 is built from 13 residues. CDR1 is SQVTM and CDR2 is ANQGSEA in the germline V gene. Trimming cost V 6 bases and J 6 bases; bases outside gene matches: 7.

This clone occurred a few times. This rearrangement joins TRBV11-3 to TRBJ2-1; weak D call: TRBD2 (6 bases). This CDR3 comprises 13 residues. The V and J ends lost 3 bases and 6 bases respectively, with 9 bases between them. Germline lookup yields CDR1 SGHNT and CDR2 YENEEA. The CDR3 sequence is CASSFAGTNEQFF. The DNA for the CDR3 is TGTGCCAGCAGCTTTGCGGGGACCAATGAGCAGTTCTTC.

The chain couples TRBV30 to TRBJ2-7, with 7 bases aligning to TRBD1. Losses at the gene ends were 2 bases for V and 0 bases for J; bases not matched to a gene: 10. The CDR3 is 16 residues long. Germline CDR1 and CDR2: GTSNPN and SVGIG (reference sequence). CDR3 in amino acids: CAWSRPGQVSSYEQYF. The CDR3 bases are TGTGCCTGGAGTCGCCCCGGACAGGTGAGCTCCTACGAGCAGTACTTC.

This clone was seen more than once but under ten times. The chain links TRBV27 to TRBJ1-1; 7 nucleotides line up with TRBD1. Germline CDR1 and CDR2: MNHEY and SMNVEV (reference sequence). This CDR3 has 14 amino acids. Trimming cost V 6 bases and J 1 base; bases outside gene matches: 5. CDR3 DNA: TGTGCCAGCAGCAGACAGGGCTCGAACACTGAAGCTTTCTTT. This gives the protein CASSRQGSNTEAFF.

This clone has a handful of counts. The J gene is TRBJ2-1, the V gene TRBV30; TRBD1 agrees at 8 bases. This CDR3 is 15 amino acids long. Germline V lookup: CDR1 GTSNPN, CDR2 SVGIG (reference sequence). The V segment lost 2 bases and the J segment 3 bases; nucleotides outside the gene matches: 6. CDR3 coding DNA: TGTGCCTGGAGTACAGGGGGAGGTTTCTACAATGAGCAGTTCTTC. This codes for CAWSTGGGFYNEQFF.

This clone was found a few times. The V and J genes are TRBV25-1 and TRBJ2-3; 9 bases match TRBD1. The CDR3 totals 17 residues. The germline gives CDR1 MGHDK, CDR2 SYGVNS. V lost 1 base and J lost 2; bases outside the gene matches: 7. The CDR3: CASSELIGTGSTDTQYF. DNA of the CDR3: TGTGCCAGCAGTGAATTGATCGGGACAGGGTCCACAGATACGCAGTATTTT.

The chain couples TRBV4-3 to TRBJ2-1; 7 bases align to TRBD1. J lost 3 bases, V lost 1 base, and 9 bases had no gene match. The CDR3 consists of 17 residues. CDR1 and CDR2 from the germline V gene are LGHNA and YSLEER. CDR3 loop: CASSQVNSGQYYNEQFF. CDR3 nucleotide sequence: TGCGCCAGCAGCCAAGTGAACTCGGGACAGTACTACAATGAGCAGTTCTTC.

The V and J genes are TRBV7-3 and TRBJ1-1; 8 bases are shared with TRBD1. CDR1 is SGHTA and CDR2 is FQGTGA in the germline V gene. The CDR3 has 13 amino acids. V lost 5 bases, J lost 3 bases, and 2 bases stayed unmatched. The CDR3: CASSPTGDTEAFF. CDR3 coding DNA: TGTGCCAGCAGCCCGACAGGGGACACTGAAGCTTTCTTT.

The chain has TRBV29-1 and TRBJ2-2; D possibly corresponds to TRBD1 (6 bases). V was clipped by 1 base and J by 5 bases, with 11 bases between them. CDR1 and CDR2 from the germline V gene are SQVTM and ANQGSEA. The CDR3 runs 14 residues. DNA of the CDR3: TGCAGCGTTGAAGTACAGGGTGGAACCGGGGAGCTGTTTTTT. It translates to CSVEVQGGTGELFF.

This chain joins TRBV7-6 and TRBJ2-1; D gene unclear. The germline V and J ends were trimmed by 7 bases and 2 bases, with 12 bases remaining between them. The CDR3 covers 14 residues. CDR1 and CDR2 (germline): SGHVS, FNYEAQ. The CDR3 region has the DNA TGTGCCAGCAATCCACCGGGCACCTACAATGAGCAGTTCTTC. Amino acid sequence: CASNPPGTYNEQFF.

V gene TRBV30 combines with J gene TRBJ2-6; no clear D. Between the trimmed V and J ends, which lost 3 bases and 4 bases, there was a span of 7 bases. Germline V gene lookup returns CDR1 GTSNPN and CDR2 SVGIG (reference sequence). The CDR3 is 13 amino acids. In DNA, the CDR3 is TGTGCCTGGAGGGGGTCCGGGGCCAACGTCCTGACTTTC. Its translation is CAWRGSGANVLTF.

This clone was seen more than once but under ten times. V usage is TRBV9 and J usage is TRBJ2-5; TRBD1 might be the D (6 bases). Germline loops: CDR1 SGDLS, CDR2 YYNGEE. The CDR3 length is 15 residues. The V gene lost 3 bases and the J gene lost 2 bases, with 14 bases spanning the gap. CDR3 amino acids: CASSATGVTQETQYF. In DNA, the CDR3 is TGTGCCAGCAGCGCGACAGGCGTCACTCAAGAGACCCAGTACTTC.

The gene calls are TRBV14 and TRBJ2-1, with D uncertain. V was trimmed by 0 bases and J by 11 bases, leaving 11 bases between them. Germline V gene sequence: CDR1 SGHDN, CDR2 FVKESK. The CDR3 is made up of 13 amino acids. CDR3 residues: CASSQDETLQQFF. The CDR3 DNA sequence: TGTGCCAGCAGCCAAGATGAAACATTGCAGCAGTTCTTC.

The chain uses TRBV4-3 and TRBJ2-5; the D is unclear. V was trimmed by 0 bases and J by 5 bases, leaving 7 bases between them. This CDR3 comprises 13 residues. Per germline, CDR1 LGHNA and CDR2 YSLEER. The CDR3 DNA follows: TGCGCCAGCAGCCAAGAGGGCAGGGAGACCCAGTACTTC. This translates into CASSQEGRETQYF.

The chain has TRBV30 and TRBJ1-5; D not resolved. V was shortened by 3 bases and J by 0 bases, with 9 bases between the two germline ends. The CDR3 contains 14 residues. From germline, CDR1 is GTSNPN and CDR2 SVGIG (reference sequence). The CDR3 is CAWRGVNSNQPQHF. Here the CDR3 DNA reads TGTGCCTGGAGGGGAGTTAATAGCAATCAGCCCCAGCATTTT.

This clone was seen once. CDR3 in DNA: TGCGCCAGCAGCCAAGATCGAGCGACTAGCTACAATGAGCAGTTCTTC. Amino acids: CASSQDRATSYNEQFF. This chain joins TRBV4-1 and TRBJ2-1, with a weak D call TRBD2 (6 bases). With 0 bases removed from V and 3 bases from J, the gap between germline ends came to 12 bases. This CDR3 is 16 amino acids long. CDR1 and CDR2 from the germline V gene are MGHRA and YSYEKL.